The clone carrying this T cell receptor (beta chain) was detected many times. iRepertoire HTBI primers and Arm-PCR of CDR3 regions built TCR beta libraries. TCRdb re-called the multiplex PCR reads through MiXCR, storing one row per CDR3 protein. This table holds approximately 210,000 distinct CDR3 sequences, 15% to 20% found once. This entry is derived from a study of regulatory T cells in long-lasting Graves disease. Per the germline V gene, CDR1 is GTSNPN and CDR2 is SVGIG (reference sequence). This CDR3 region has 12 residues. V lost 0 bases and J 3 bases, leaving 6 bases between the germline ends. As for time point: newly diagnosed GD, antithyroid drugs for less than 3 months. PBMC-extracted RNA yielded the TCR library.

The chain has TRBV30 and TRBJ2-7; D remains ambiguous. The sample was peripheral blood mononuclear cells (PBMCs), taken at new diagnosis, from a patient treated with antithyroid drugs. The TCR originated in a female donor with Graves disease. The CDR3 DNA reads TGTGCCTGGAGTGTACCGGGCTACGAGCAGTACTTC. Its translation is CAWSVPGYEQYF.